This is a list of T cell receptor beta chains from one sample in a study of T cells in Graves' hyperthyroidism and ophthalmopathy. Via MiXCR, TCRdb re-called the multiplex PCR reads, giving one row per CDR3 protein. The sample has about 460,000 distinct CDR3 sequences, around a fifth seen once. Sequencing used blood. The receptors were sampled from a woman in her seventies with Graves' ophthalmopathy. The CDR3 runs from the conserved cysteine through the conserved F or W. Fields, in order: clone size, J gene, V gene, D gene, CDR3 DNA, CDR3 protein. The D gene is left open where the match is weak. Clone size is given for some rows only: seen once, a few or many times, or a class if the clone is expanded.

clone_size: many
j_call: TRBJ2-5
v_call: TRBV7-2
d_call: .
cdr3_nt: TGTGCCAGCAGCTCCCCGACACAAGAGACCCAGTACTTC
cdr3_aa: CASSSPTQETQYF

clone_size: .
j_call: TRBJ2-7
v_call: TRBV7-2
d_call: .
cdr3_nt: TGTGCCAGCAGCTTAGCGACGGGACTTACCTACGAGCAGTACTTC
cdr3_aa: CASSLATGLTYEQYF

clone_size: few
j_call: TRBJ1-1
v_call: TRBV10-3
d_call: TRBD1
cdr3_nt: TGTGCCATCAGTGATAAAGGACAGGGGTCCACTGAAGCTTTCTTT
cdr3_aa: CAISDKGQGSTEAFF

clone_size: .
j_call: TRBJ2-2
v_call: TRBV3-1
d_call: TRBD1
cdr3_nt: TGTGCCAGCAGCCCCCTCGCAGGGGGCGGCGGGGAGCTGTTTTTT
cdr3_aa: CASSPLAGGGGELFF

clone_size: .
j_call: TRBJ1-5
v_call: TRBV2
d_call: .
cdr3_nt: TGTGCCAGCAAATCATCCAGTCATAGCAATCAGCCCCAGCATTTT
cdr3_aa: CASKSSSHSNQPQHF

clone_size: once
j_call: TRBJ2-5
v_call: TRBV5-8
d_call: TRBD2
cdr3_nt: TGTGCCAGCAGACCTAGCGGGCAAGAGACCCAGTACTTC
cdr3_aa: CASRPSGQETQYF

clone_size: many
j_call: TRBJ2-7
v_call: TRBV7-2
d_call: TRBD1
cdr3_nt: TGTGCCAGCAGCTTAGGGACAGGGAATGACGAGCAGTACTTC
cdr3_aa: CASSLGTGNDEQYF

clone_size: .
j_call: TRBJ1-2
v_call: TRBV3-1
d_call: TRBD1
cdr3_nt: TGTGCCAGCAGCCAAGTTCGGCCACCGGGACAGGGGGCAGATGGTAGCTATGGCTACACCTTC
cdr3_aa: CASSQVRPPGQGADGSYGYTF

clone_size: many
j_call: TRBJ2-7
v_call: TRBV5-1
d_call: TRBD1
cdr3_nt: TGCGCCAGCAGCTGGACAGGAGACGGGTACGAGCAGTACTTC
cdr3_aa: CASSWTGDGYEQYF

clone_size: .
j_call: TRBJ2-2
v_call: TRBV15
d_call: .
cdr3_nt: TGTGCCACCAGCAGAGATTTGTGGGCGAACACCGGGGAGCTGTTTTTT
cdr3_aa: CATSRDLWANTGELFF

clone_size: many
j_call: TRBJ2-3
v_call: TRBV2
d_call: .
cdr3_nt: TGTGCCAGCAGGCCCACGGCCACGGGCGATACGCAGTATTTT
cdr3_aa: CASRPTATGDTQYF

clone_size: many
j_call: TRBJ2-3
v_call: TRBV20-1
d_call: TRBD2
cdr3_nt: TGCAGTGCCCACGGGACTAGCGGGGGCTTAGGGAGCACAGATACGCAGTATTTT
cdr3_aa: CSAHGTSGGLGSTDTQYF

clone_size: .
j_call: TRBJ2-1
v_call: TRBV3-1
d_call: TRBD2
cdr3_nt: TGTGCCAGCAGCCTCTCCGGGACTAGCGACAATGAGCAGTTCTTC
cdr3_aa: CASSLSGTSDNEQFF

clone_size: .
j_call: TRBJ2-1
v_call: TRBV6-1
d_call: TRBD2
cdr3_nt: TGTGCCAGCAGTGAACGACTAGCAAGCTCCTACAATGAGCAGTTCTTC
cdr3_aa: CASSERLASSYNEQFF

clone_size: .
j_call: TRBJ1-4
v_call: TRBV10-3
d_call: .
cdr3_nt: TGTGCCATCAGTGATCACGGGTCTCTACGAACAACTAATGAAAAACTGTTTTTT
cdr3_aa: CAISDHGSLRTTNEKLFF

clone_size: .
j_call: TRBJ1-1
v_call: TRBV19
d_call: .
cdr3_nt: TGTGCCAGTAGTATAAAGGTGAACACTGAAGCTTTCTTT
cdr3_aa: CASSIKVNTEAFF

clone_size: .
j_call: TRBJ1-2
v_call: TRBV7-2
d_call: .
cdr3_nt: TGTGCCAGCAGCTTAGCGACCCCCGGGACAAACTATGGCTACACCTTC
cdr3_aa: CASSLATPGTNYGYTF

clone_size: many
j_call: TRBJ2-1
v_call: TRBV6-2/TRBV6-3
d_call: .
cdr3_nt: TGTGCCAGCAGGGGTATTACTCTAACGGGACTTTACAATGAGCAGTTCTTC
cdr3_aa: CASRGITLTGLYNEQFF

clone_size: .
j_call: TRBJ2-7
v_call: TRBV11-2
d_call: TRBD1
cdr3_nt: TGTGCCAGCAGCTTGGACAGGGCCTCCTACGGGCAGTACTTC
cdr3_aa: CASSLDRASYGQYF

clone_size: many
j_call: TRBJ2-5
v_call: TRBV30
d_call: .
cdr3_nt: TGTGCCTGGAGTGTATATTCCTTCCAAGAGACCCAGTACTTC
cdr3_aa: CAWSVYSFQETQYF

clone_size: few
j_call: TRBJ1-2
v_call: TRBV6-1
d_call: .
cdr3_nt: TGTGCCAGCAGCCGGGCCGGACATTCGGTTTCGTCGTGGGGCTACACCTTC
cdr3_aa: CASSRAGHSVSSWGYTF

clone_size: few
j_call: TRBJ2-7
v_call: TRBV30
d_call: .
cdr3_nt: TGTGCCTGGAGTCCGCGGGGAACCTACGAGCAGTACTTC
cdr3_aa: CAWSPRGTYEQYF

clone_size: .
j_call: TRBJ2-3
v_call: TRBV13
d_call: TRBD1
cdr3_nt: TGTGCCAGCAGCTTGGCGACACAGGGGAATACGCAGTATTTT
cdr3_aa: CASSLATQGNTQYF

clone_size: many
j_call: TRBJ2-7
v_call: TRBV10-3
d_call: TRBD2
cdr3_nt: TGTGCCATCAGTGAGTCGCTAGCGGGAGGCTACGAGCAGTACTTC
cdr3_aa: CAISESLAGGYEQYF

clone_size: few
j_call: TRBJ2-1
v_call: TRBV6-1
d_call: .
cdr3_nt: TGTGCCAGCACCGAAAGCGGCGCTTACAATGAGCAGTTCTTC
cdr3_aa: CASTESGAYNEQFF

clone_size: many
j_call: TRBJ2-7
v_call: TRBV12-3/TRBV12-4
d_call: .
cdr3_nt: TGTGCCAGCAGTTTAAGGCACCGGGCAGGGAGCTCCTACGAGCAGTACTTC
cdr3_aa: CASSLRHRAGSSYEQYF

clone_size: many
j_call: TRBJ1-5
v_call: TRBV28
d_call: .
cdr3_nt: TGTGCCAGCAGCCGCTCGGGAGCAATTGGACAGCCCCAGCATTTT
cdr3_aa: CASSRSGAIGQPQHF

clone_size: few
j_call: TRBJ2-1
v_call: TRBV27
d_call: .
cdr3_nt: TGTGCCAGCAGTTTAATGAGCGTCTCCTACAATGAGCAGTTCTTC
cdr3_aa: CASSLMSVSYNEQFF

clone_size: many
j_call: TRBJ1-5
v_call: TRBV6-5
d_call: .
cdr3_nt: TGTGCCAGCAGTTACTGGGCGGGCAATCAGCCCCAGCATTTT
cdr3_aa: CASSYWAGNQPQHF

clone_size: few
j_call: TRBJ2-3
v_call: TRBV20-1
d_call: .
cdr3_nt: TGCAGTGCTAGAGACCCGGGAGTTAACACAGATACGCAGTATTTT
cdr3_aa: CSARDPGVNTDTQYF

clone_size: many
j_call: TRBJ2-3
v_call: TRBV28
d_call: .
cdr3_nt: TGTGCCAGCAGTCCCCCAGGTAGAATCCGCGCAGATACGCAGTATTTT
cdr3_aa: CASSPPGRIRADTQYF

clone_size: .
j_call: TRBJ2-5
v_call: TRBV19
d_call: TRBD1
cdr3_nt: TGTGCCAGTAGTTTCAGACAGGGGGCCGGGGAGACCCAGTACTTC
cdr3_aa: CASSFRQGAGETQYF

clone_size: many
j_call: TRBJ2-3
v_call: TRBV2
d_call: TRBD1
cdr3_nt: TGTGCCAGCAGGGGACAGCTCTACAGGGCAGATACGCAGTATTTT
cdr3_aa: CASRGQLYRADTQYF

clone_size: .
j_call: TRBJ2-6
v_call: TRBV6-2/TRBV6-3
d_call: .
cdr3_nt: TGTGCCAGCAGACTAAACCCAAGGGCCGGCTCTGGGGCCAACGTCCTGACTTTC
cdr3_aa: CASRLNPRAGSGANVLTF

clone_size: .
j_call: TRBJ1-2
v_call: TRBV27
d_call: TRBD1
cdr3_nt: TGTGCCAGCAGAGCCCGGGGACAGTCCTTCCCTAACTATGGCTACACCTTC
cdr3_aa: CASRARGQSFPNYGYTF

clone_size: few
j_call: TRBJ1-2
v_call: TRBV9
d_call: .
cdr3_nt: TGTGCCAGCAGCGTAGATGGTGGGGACGGCTACACCTTC
cdr3_aa: CASSVDGGDGYTF

clone_size: .
j_call: TRBJ2-3
v_call: TRBV7-9
d_call: .
cdr3_nt: TGTGCCAGCAGCTTATCGAGAGTTACTAGCACAGATACGCAGTATTTT
cdr3_aa: CASSLSRVTSTDTQYF

clone_size: .
j_call: TRBJ2-7
v_call: TRBV11-2
d_call: .
cdr3_nt: TGTGCCAGCAGCCAAGGAAGGGAGCAGTACTTC
cdr3_aa: CASSQGREQYF

clone_size: many
j_call: TRBJ2-3
v_call: TRBV6-2/TRBV6-3
d_call: .
cdr3_nt: TGTGCCAGCAGTTACAGGGGTTTCTACACAGATACGCAGTATTTT
cdr3_aa: CASSYRGFYTDTQYF

clone_size: .
j_call: TRBJ1-2
v_call: TRBV19
d_call: TRBD1
cdr3_nt: TGTGCCACCAAATTTGGACAGGGCGGAAGCTATGGCTACACCTTC
cdr3_aa: CATKFGQGGSYGYTF

clone_size: many
j_call: TRBJ1-1
v_call: TRBV27
d_call: .
cdr3_nt: TGTGCCAGCAGTTTATTGGGGCCTGACACTGAAGCTTTCTTT
cdr3_aa: CASSLLGPDTEAFF

clone_size: many
j_call: TRBJ1-2
v_call: TRBV29-1
d_call: .
cdr3_nt: TGCAGCGTTGACGAAGATGGCTACACCTTC
cdr3_aa: CSVDEDGYTF

clone_size: .
j_call: TRBJ2-3
v_call: TRBV7-9
d_call: .
cdr3_nt: TGTGCCAGCAGCTTTAACAGCCTCAGCACAGATACGCAGTATTTT
cdr3_aa: CASSFNSLSTDTQYF

clone_size: few
j_call: TRBJ2-3
v_call: TRBV19
d_call: .
cdr3_nt: TGTGCCAGTAGTAGGTTGGGAATAGATACGCAGTATTTT
cdr3_aa: CASSRLGIDTQYF

clone_size: few
j_call: TRBJ2-2
v_call: TRBV27
d_call: .
cdr3_nt: TGTGCCAGCAGTTCACAGGGCGCCGGGGAGCTGTTTTTT
cdr3_aa: CASSSQGAGELFF

clone_size: .
j_call: TRBJ2-1
v_call: TRBV28
d_call: .
cdr3_nt: TGTGCCAGCAGTCCACCCGGACAGCTCTACAATGAGCAGTTCTTC
cdr3_aa: CASSPPGQLYNEQFF

clone_size: many
j_call: TRBJ2-1
v_call: TRBV20-1
d_call: .
cdr3_nt: TGCAGTGCCAAGGTCACAGTCGACAATGAGCAGTTCTTC
cdr3_aa: CSAKVTVDNEQFF

clone_size: few
j_call: TRBJ1-1
v_call: TRBV12-3/TRBV12-4
d_call: .
cdr3_nt: TGTGCCAGCAGGGGGACGGGACAACGTTTTGAAGCTTTCTTT
cdr3_aa: CASRGTGQRFEAFF

clone_size: few
j_call: TRBJ2-5
v_call: TRBV7-2
d_call: TRBD1
cdr3_nt: TGTGCCAGCAGTCCCTCCGGGACAGGACAAGAGACCCAGTACTTC
cdr3_aa: CASSPSGTGQETQYF

clone_size: .
j_call: TRBJ2-1
v_call: TRBV6-1
d_call: .
cdr3_nt: TGTGCCAGCAAGGTGTTGGGGGGTGAGCAGTTCTTC
cdr3_aa: CASKVLGGEQFF